This TCR beta chain appears in the sequencing data of a study of blood T cell repertoires in COVID-19 (dated by TCRdb to the early 2020s). In the study overall: The collaborator samples originated in the United States, Italy and Spain and spanned the acute and convalescent phases of COVID-19. The repertoires were made available in a free public database intended to serve as a resource for research on the immune response to SARS-CoV-2. Where available, HLA class I and class II types were taken from metadata supplied by the sample provider and were not determined by assay-based typing. Samples came from the ongoing ImmuneRACE study (first 160 participants) plus 1,254 subjects from 6 global collaborators. The material from the prospective study consisted of cDNA or gDNA derived from T cells, B-cell-depleted T cells, or PBMCs. The sample metadata nearly always contained a de-identified subject ID, COVID-19 status, age in years and sex. The dataset comprised deeply sampled blood TCRbeta repertoires from subjects exposed to, actively infected with, or recovered from COVID-19.

The collaborating institutions used their own protocols to collect whole blood in K2EDTA tubes. Collaborator samples were shipped for TCRbeta analysis as frozen whole blood, isolated PBMCs, or DNA extracted from either sample type. TCRbeta CDR3 regions were amplified from genomic DNA using the immunoSEQ Assay, a bias-controlled multiplex PCR. Per the source publication's procedure: Within the assay, amplification of reference gene primers was used to estimate how many nucleated cells each sample contained. To quantify the absolute abundance of each unique TCRbeta CDR3 rearrangement, sequence reads were collapsed and filtered. For each sample, productive Simpson clonality was calculated as the square root of Simpson's diversity index over productive rearrangements. TCRdb re-hosts the immuneACCESS table, in-frame sequences only. Its copies lack some clones; in the studies checked, an unresolved V gene accounts for under half of them, and the cause for the rest is not known. V and J calls and clone size are given by that table; D and trimming were obtained from the DNA. For this sample there are 400,000 to 450,000 clones; 70% to 90% appear just once. The ten biggest clones cover 1.4% of the sample.

Overall study results and their limits: The amount of clinical and demographic metadata varied by source and participant and was provided uncurated.

Note on this clone: Its antigen specificity is not known. Base-call qualities are not available, and no considerably larger clone is one nucleotide away.

Sequenced input: peripheral blood. This receptor was taken from a young woman with active or convalescent COVID-19.

The CDR3 region: CASSLDSRTFSYEQYF. In nucleotide form, the sequence is TGTGCCAGCAGCTTAGATAGCAGGACATTCTCCTACGAGCAGTACTTC. The rearranged chain carries TRBV7-8 and TRBJ2-7, with TRBD1 perhaps the D gene, on 5 matching bases. The germline V gene sets CDR1 to SGHVS and CDR2 to FQNEAQ. Trimming at the junction amounts to 1 base on V and 0 bases on J, and the germline ends lie 13 bases apart. Including cysteine and phenylalanine, the CDR3 has 16 amino acids. The CDR3 DNA has 48 bases and is translated from base 1.